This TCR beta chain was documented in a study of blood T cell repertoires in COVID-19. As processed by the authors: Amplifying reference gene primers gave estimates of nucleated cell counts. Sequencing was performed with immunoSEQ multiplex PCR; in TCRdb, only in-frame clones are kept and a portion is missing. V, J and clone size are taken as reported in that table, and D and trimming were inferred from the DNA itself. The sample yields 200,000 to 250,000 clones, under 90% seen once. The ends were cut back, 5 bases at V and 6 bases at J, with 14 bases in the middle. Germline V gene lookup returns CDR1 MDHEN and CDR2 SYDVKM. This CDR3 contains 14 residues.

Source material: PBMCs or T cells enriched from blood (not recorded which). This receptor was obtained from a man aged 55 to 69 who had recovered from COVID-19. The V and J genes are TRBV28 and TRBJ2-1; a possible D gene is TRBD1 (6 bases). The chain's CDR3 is CASSPTGKFNEQFF. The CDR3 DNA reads TGTGCCAGCAGTCCAACAGGGAAGTTCAATGAGCAGTTCTTC.